The rows below give T cell receptor beta chains drawn from one sample of a study of cytomegalovirus exposure and HLA in healthy donors. Generated by immunoSEQ multiplex PCR, the TCRdb table keeps only in-frame clones and is missing some. The sample has roughly 160,000 clones, around four fifths seen once. The sample was PBMCs. These TCRs come from a woman in her 50s in good health and CMV-seropositive. CDR3s include the opening cysteine and the closing phenylalanine or tryptophan. The D gene is left open where the match is weak. The listing skips clone size in some rows; elsewhere it reads once, few, many or a size class.

CDR3aa	CDR3nt	j_gene	abundance	d_gene	v_gene
CASSISQLASGNTIYF	TGTGCCAGTAGTATATCACAGCTCGCCTCTGGAAACACCATATATTTT	TRBJ1-3	-	-	TRBV19
CASSKRTSGVRDTQYF	TGTGCCAGCAGCAAACGGACTAGCGGGGTCCGGGATACGCAGTATTTT	TRBJ2-3	once	TRBD2	TRBV28
CASASLETGGYGYTF	TGTGCCAGCGCATCATTAGAGACAGGGGGATATGGCTACACCTTC	TRBJ1-2	-	TRBD1	TRBV27
CASSQDTGQETQYF	TGCGCCAGCAGCCAAGATACGGGTCAAGAGACCCAGTACTTC	TRBJ2-5	-	-	TRBV4-3
CASSPDGGLATDTQYF	TGTGCCAGCAGCCCTGACGGGGGACTAGCCACAGATACGCAGTATTTT	TRBJ2-3	few	TRBD2	TRBV14
CASRTGTGAPDTQYF	TGTGCCAGCAGAACCGGGACAGGGGCACCGGATACGCAGTATTTT	TRBJ2-3	-	TRBD1	TRBV28
CASSLAGVGGLTEAFF	TGTGCCAGCAGCTTAGCCGGCGTGGGAGGGCTCACTGAAGCTTTCTTT	TRBJ1-1	-	-	TRBV7-2
CASSYSGTEAFF	TGTGCCAGCAGCTATTCCGGGACAGAAGCTTTCTTT	TRBJ1-1	-	-	TRBV11-3
CATTDRHTDTQYF	TGTGCCACCACGGACAGACACACAGATACGCAGTATTTT	TRBJ2-3	-	-	TRBV6-5
CAISQGYEQYF	TGTGCCATCAGTCAGGGCTACGAGCAGTACTTC	TRBJ2-7	-	-	TRBV10-3
CASSKNRAVDEKLFF	TGTGCCAGCAGCAAGAACAGGGCGGTGGATGAAAAACTGTTTTTT	TRBJ1-4	-	-	TRBV19
CASRLNFDNSPLHF	TGTGCCAGCAGGCTAAACTTTGATAATTCACCCCTCCACTTT	TRBJ1-6	once	-	TRBV27
CASSFGGTQYF	TGTGCCAGCAGTTTCGGCGGGACCCAGTACTTC	TRBJ2-5	-	-	TRBV28
CASSQEQFSYEQYF	TGTGCCAGCAGCCAAGAACAGTTTTCCTACGAGCAGTACTTC	TRBJ2-7	few	-	TRBV4-2
CASGLVLGGGGHEQFF	TGTGCTAGTGGTTTGGTATTGGGGGGCGGGGGCCATGAGCAGTTCTTC	TRBJ2-1	-	-	TRBV12-5
CASSIVGRSGANVLTF	TGTGCCAGTAGTATTGTGGGGAGATCTGGGGCCAACGTCCTGACTTTC	TRBJ2-6	-	-	TRBV19
CASSPIEWEAQHF	TGTGCCAGCTCACCAATAGAATGGGAGGCCCAGCATTTT	TRBJ1-5	-	-	TRBV18
CASSSGGRQPQHF	TGTGCCAGCAGCTCAGGGGGCCGGCAGCCCCAGCATTTT	TRBJ1-5	-	TRBD1	TRBV7-3
CASSVHDRVGGYTF	TGTGCCAGCAGTGTACACGACAGGGTAGGGGGCTACACCTTC	TRBJ1-2	-	TRBD1	TRBV6-5
CASSRLQQGGNTEAFF	TGTGCCAGCAGCCGTCTCCAACAGGGCGGGAACACTGAAGCTTTCTTT	TRBJ1-1	-	-	TRBV5-4
CAGGLWGGTQGTQYF	TGTGCCGGAGGGTTATGGGGCGGAACTCAAGGGACCCAGTACTTC	TRBJ2-5	-	-	TRBV2
CASSTSTGFDNEQFF	TGTGCCAGCAGTACCTCGACAGGGTTTGACAATGAGCAGTTCTTC	TRBJ2-1	-	TRBD1	TRBV27
CASSISINREETQYF	TGTGCCAGTAGTATCTCCATTAACCGCGAAGAGACCCAGTACTTC	TRBJ2-5	-	-	TRBV19
CASSGSGGNNQPQHF	TGTGCCAGCAGTGGTTCAGGGGGCAACAATCAGCCCCAGCATTTT	TRBJ1-5	-	TRBD1	TRBV6-1
CASSPLTGMNTGELFF	TGTGCCAGCAGCCCCCTCACGGGGATGAACACCGGGGAGCTGTTTTTT	TRBJ2-2	few	-	TRBV7-3